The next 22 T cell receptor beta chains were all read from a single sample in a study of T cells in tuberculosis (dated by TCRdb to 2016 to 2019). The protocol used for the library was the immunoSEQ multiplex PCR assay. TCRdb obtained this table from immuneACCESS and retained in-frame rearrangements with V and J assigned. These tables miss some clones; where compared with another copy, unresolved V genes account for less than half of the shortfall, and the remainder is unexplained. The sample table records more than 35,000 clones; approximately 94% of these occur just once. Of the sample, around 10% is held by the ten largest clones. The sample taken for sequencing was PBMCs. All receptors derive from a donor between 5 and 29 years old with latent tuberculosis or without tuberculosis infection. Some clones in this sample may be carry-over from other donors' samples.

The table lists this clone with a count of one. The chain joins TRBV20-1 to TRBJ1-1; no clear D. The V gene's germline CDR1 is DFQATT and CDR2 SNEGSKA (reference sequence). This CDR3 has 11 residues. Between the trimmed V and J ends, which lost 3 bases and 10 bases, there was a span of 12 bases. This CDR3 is CSASSPRGAFF. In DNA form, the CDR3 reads TGCAGTGCTAGTAGCCCCCGCGGAGCTTTCTTT.

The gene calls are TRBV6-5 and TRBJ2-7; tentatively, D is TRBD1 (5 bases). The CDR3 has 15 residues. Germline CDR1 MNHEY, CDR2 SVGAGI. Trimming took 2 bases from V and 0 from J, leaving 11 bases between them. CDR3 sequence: CASSYGHPSSYEQYF. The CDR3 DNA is TGTGCCAGCAGTTACGGACACCCGAGCTCCTACGAGCAGTACTTC.

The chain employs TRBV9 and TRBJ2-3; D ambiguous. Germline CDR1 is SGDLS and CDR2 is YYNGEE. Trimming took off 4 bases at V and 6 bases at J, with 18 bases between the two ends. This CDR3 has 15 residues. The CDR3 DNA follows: TGTGCCAGCAGCAAGCCCGGGTCCCCTGCGGATACGCAGTATTTT. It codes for CASSKPGSPADTQYF.

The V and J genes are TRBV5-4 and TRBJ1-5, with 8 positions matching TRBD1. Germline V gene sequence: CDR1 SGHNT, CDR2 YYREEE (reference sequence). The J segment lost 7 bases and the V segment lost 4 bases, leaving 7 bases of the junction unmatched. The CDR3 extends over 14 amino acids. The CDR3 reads CASSADRVDQPQHF. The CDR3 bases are TGTGCCAGCAGCGCGGACAGGGTGGACCAGCCCCAGCATTTT.

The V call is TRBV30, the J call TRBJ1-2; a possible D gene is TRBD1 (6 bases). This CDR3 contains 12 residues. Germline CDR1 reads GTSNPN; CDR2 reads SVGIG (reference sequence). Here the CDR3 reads CALDRRDGSYTF. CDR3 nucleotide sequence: TGTGCGCTGGACAGACGGGACGGCAGCTACACCTTC.

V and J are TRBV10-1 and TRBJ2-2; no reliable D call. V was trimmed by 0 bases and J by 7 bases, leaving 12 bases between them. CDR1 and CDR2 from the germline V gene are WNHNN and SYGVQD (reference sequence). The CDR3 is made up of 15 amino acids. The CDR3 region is CASSESGQVVGELFF. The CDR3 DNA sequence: TGCGCCAGCAGTGAGTCTGGTCAGGTGGTCGGGGAGCTGTTTTTT.

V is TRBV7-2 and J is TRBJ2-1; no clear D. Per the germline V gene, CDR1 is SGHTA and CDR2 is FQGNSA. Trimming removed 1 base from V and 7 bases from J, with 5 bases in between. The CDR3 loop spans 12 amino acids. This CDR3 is CASSLGRNEQFF. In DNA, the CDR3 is TGTGCCAGCAGCTTAGGTCGGAATGAGCAGTTCTTC.

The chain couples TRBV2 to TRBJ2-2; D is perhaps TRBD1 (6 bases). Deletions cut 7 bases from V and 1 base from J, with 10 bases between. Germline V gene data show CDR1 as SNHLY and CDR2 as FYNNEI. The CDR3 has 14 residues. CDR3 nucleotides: TGTGCCAGCAATTGGGGGCAGAACACCGGGGAGCTGTTTTTT. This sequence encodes CASNWGQNTGELFF.

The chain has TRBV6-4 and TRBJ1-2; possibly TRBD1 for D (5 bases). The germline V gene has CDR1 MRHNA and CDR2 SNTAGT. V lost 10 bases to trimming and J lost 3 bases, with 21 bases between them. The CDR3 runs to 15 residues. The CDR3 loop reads CATPQTAILDYGYTF. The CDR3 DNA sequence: TGTGCCACCCCTCAGACAGCAATCCTAGACTATGGCTACACCTTC.

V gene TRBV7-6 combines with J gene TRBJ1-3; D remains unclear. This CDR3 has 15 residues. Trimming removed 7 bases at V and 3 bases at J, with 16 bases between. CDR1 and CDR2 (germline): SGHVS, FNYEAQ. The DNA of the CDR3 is TGTGCCAGCACCCCGGGTCGGGAGAGTGGAAACACCATATATTTT. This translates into CASTPGRESGNTIYF.

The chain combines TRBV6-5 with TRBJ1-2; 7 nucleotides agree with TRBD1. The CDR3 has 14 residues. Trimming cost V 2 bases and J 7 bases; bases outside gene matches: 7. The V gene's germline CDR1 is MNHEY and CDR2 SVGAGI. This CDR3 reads CASSYNDRVGGYTF. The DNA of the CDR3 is TGTGCCAGCAGTTACAATGACAGGGTGGGTGGCTACACCTTC.

This chain's CDR3 is CASSHGGPGNTIYF. The CDR3 DNA sequence: TGTGCCAGTAGCCACGGAGGTCCTGGAAACACCATATATTTT. V gene TRBV19 combines with J gene TRBJ1-3; D not certain. Trimming took off 6 bases at V and 2 bases at J, with 11 bases between the two ends. This CDR3 has 14 amino acids. The germline CDR1 and CDR2 sequences are LNHDA and SQIVND (reference sequence). The variable domain in full, completed from reference TRBV19 and TRBJ1-3, reads DGGITQSPKYLFRKEGQNVTLSCEQNLNHDAMYWYRQDPGQGLRLIYYSQIVNDFQKGDIAEGYSVSREKKESFPLTVTSAQKNPTAFYLCASSHGGPGNTIYFGEGSWLTVV.

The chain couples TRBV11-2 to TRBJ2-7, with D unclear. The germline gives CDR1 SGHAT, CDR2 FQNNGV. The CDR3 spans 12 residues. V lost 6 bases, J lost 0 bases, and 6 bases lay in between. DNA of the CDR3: TGTGCCAGCAGACAGAGCTCCTACGAGCAGTACTTC. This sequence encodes CASRQSSYEQYF. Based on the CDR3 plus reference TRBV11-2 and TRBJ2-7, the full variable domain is EAGVAQSPRYKIIEKRQSVAFWCNPISGHATLYWYQQILGQGPKLLIQFQNNGVVDDSQLPKDRFSAERLKGVDSTLKIQPAKLEDSAVYLCASRQSSYEQYFGPGTRLTVT.

In DNA, the CDR3 is TGTGCCAGCAGTTTAGGAGGTTTTGGCGAATACGAGCAGTACGTC. It is translated as CASSLGGFGEYEQYV. The chain uses TRBV28 and TRBJ2-7; D may be TRBD2 (5 bases). Trimming took off 2 bases at V and 4 bases at J, with 15 bases between the two ends. CDR1 MDHEN and CDR2 SYDVKM come from the germline V gene. The CDR3 sequence is 15 residues long.

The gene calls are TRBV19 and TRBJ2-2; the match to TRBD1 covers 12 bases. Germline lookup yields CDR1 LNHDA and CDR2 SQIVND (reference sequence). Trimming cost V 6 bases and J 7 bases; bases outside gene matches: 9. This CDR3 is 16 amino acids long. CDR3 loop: CASRRPGQGAIGELFF. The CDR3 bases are TGTGCCAGTAGGCGTCCGGGACAGGGGGCGATCGGGGAGCTGTTTTTT. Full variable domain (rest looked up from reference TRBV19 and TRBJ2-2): DGGITQSPKYLFRKEGQNVTLSCEQNLNHDAMYWYRQDPGQGLRLIYYSQIVNDFQKGDIAEGYSVSREKKESFPLTVTSAQKNPTAFYLCASRRPGQGAIGELFFGEGSRLTVL.

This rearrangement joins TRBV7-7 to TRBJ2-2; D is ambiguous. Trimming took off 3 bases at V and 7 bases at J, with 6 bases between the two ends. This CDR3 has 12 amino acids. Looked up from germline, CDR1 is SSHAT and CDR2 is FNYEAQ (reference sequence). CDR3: CASSFSGGELFF. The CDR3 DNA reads TGTGCCAGCAGCTTTTCGGGCGGGGAGCTGTTTTTT.

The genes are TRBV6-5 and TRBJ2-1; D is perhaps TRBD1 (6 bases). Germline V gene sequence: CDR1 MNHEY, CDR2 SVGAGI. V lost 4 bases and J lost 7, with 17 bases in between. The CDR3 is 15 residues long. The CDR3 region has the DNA TGTGCCAGCAGTTTTCGTGGGGGCCTTCATAATGAGCAGTTCTTC. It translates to CASSFRGGLHNEQFF.

CDR3 nucleotide sequence: TGTGCCAGCAGTTTAAGGCAGGGGACCAACTATGGCTACACCTTC. This encodes CASSLRQGTNYGYTF. The chain couples TRBV27 to TRBJ1-2; TRBD1 might be the D (6 bases). The germline V gene encodes CDR1 MNHEY and CDR2 SMNVEV (reference sequence). Trimming left V 2 bases short and J 2 bases short, with 12 bases between. This CDR3 has 15 amino acids.

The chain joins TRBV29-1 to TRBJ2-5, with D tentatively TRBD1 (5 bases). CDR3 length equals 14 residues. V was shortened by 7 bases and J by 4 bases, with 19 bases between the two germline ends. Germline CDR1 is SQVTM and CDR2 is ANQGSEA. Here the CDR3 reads CSAREAGWSETQYF. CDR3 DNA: TGCAGCGCTCGTGAGGCAGGGTGGTCAGAGACCCAGTACTTC.

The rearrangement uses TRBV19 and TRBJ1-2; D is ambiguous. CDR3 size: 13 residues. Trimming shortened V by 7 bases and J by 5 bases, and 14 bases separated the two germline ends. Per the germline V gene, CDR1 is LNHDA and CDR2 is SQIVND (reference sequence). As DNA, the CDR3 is TGTGCCAGTACTCGAGGGTGGAAATATGGCTACACCTTC. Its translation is CASTRGWKYGYTF.

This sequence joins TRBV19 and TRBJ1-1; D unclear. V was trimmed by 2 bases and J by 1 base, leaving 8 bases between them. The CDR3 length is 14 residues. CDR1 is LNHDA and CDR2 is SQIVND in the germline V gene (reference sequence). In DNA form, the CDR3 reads TGTGCCAGTAGTATATATGCAGGGAACACTGAAGCTTTCTTT. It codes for CASSIYAGNTEAFF. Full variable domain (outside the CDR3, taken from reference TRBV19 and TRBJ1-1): DGGITQSPKYLFRKEGQNVTLSCEQNLNHDAMYWYRQDPGQGLRLIYYSQIVNDFQKGDIAEGYSVSREKKESFPLTVTSAQKNPTAFYLCASSIYAGNTEAFFGQGTRLTVV.

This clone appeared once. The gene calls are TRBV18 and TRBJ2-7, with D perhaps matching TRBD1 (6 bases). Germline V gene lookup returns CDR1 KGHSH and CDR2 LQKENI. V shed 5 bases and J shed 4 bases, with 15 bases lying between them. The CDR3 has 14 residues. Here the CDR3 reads CASSFKEGGYEQYV. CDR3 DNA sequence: TGTGCCAGCTCATTTAAGGAAGGGGGTTACGAGCAGTACGTC.